This T cell receptor (beta chain) was documented in a study of OX40 agonist ivuxolimab in advanced cancers. In the study overall: People who had prior anti-PD-1, anti-PD-L1 or anti-CTLA-4 therapy could take part, and under 45% had some.

J gave up 7 bases and V 2 bases, and 3 bases lay outside the gene matches. The CDR3 runs to 14 residues. The V gene's germline CDR1 is SGHVS and CDR2 FQNEAQ. TCRdb's table, derived via immunoSEQ multiplex PCR, lists solely in-frame clones and lacks some. The table lists some 40,000 clones, 70% to 80% of them singletons. The chain carries TRBV7-8 and TRBJ2-7; 12 nucleotides align to TRBD2. Material: CD4+ or CD8+ T cells sorted from blood, obtained in a trial of the OX40 agonist ivuxolimab. The origin of this receptor is an adult with an advanced solid tumor such as melanoma, head and neck, liver or kidney cancer. CDR3 nucleotide sequence: TGTGCCAGCAGCTTAACTAGCGGGAGGCTAGAGCAGTACTTC. It translates to CASSLTSGRLEQYF.